Each of the 27 T cell receptor beta chains below was sequenced from the same sample in a study of PD-1 blockade in classical Hodgkin lymphoma. Patients all relapsed after autologous stem cell transplantation, and there was variation in brentuximab vedotin exposure. The table came from immunoSEQ multiplex PCR; TCRdb's copy has only in-frame clones and leaves some out. The sample has some 14,000 clones; more than 65% are singletons. Sequences were derived from peripheral blood mononuclear cells (PBMCs), sampled at baseline. Source of these receptors: a human donor with classical Hodgkin lymphoma.

This rearrangement joins TRBV21-1 to TRBJ1-6; the D call of TRBD1 is as the table states it, not checked on the DNA. TRBV21-1 is labeled a pseudogene. This CDR3 is 22 amino acids long. Here the CDR3 reads CASSKAPGWQLGPSSYNSPLHF. As DNA, the CDR3 is TGTGCCAGCAGCAAAGCGCCCGGATGGCAATTGGGGCCTTCGTCCTATAATTCACCCCTCCACTTT.

The chain employs TRBV28 and TRBJ1-1; D uncertain. The germline CDR1 and CDR2 sequences are MDHEN and SYDVKM. The V gene lost 5 bases and the J gene lost 5 bases, with 18 bases spanning the gap. CDR3 length: 15 amino acids. The CDR3: CASSPNRVRRTEAFF. CDR3 DNA sequence: TGTGCCAGCAGTCCAAACCGGGTTAGGAGGACTGAAGCTTTCTTT. Full variable domain (remainder filled in from reference TRBV28 and TRBJ1-1): DVKVTQSSRYLVKRTGEKVFLECVQDMDHENMFWYRQDPGLGLRLIYFSYDVKMKEKGDIPEGYSVSREKKERFSLILESASTNQTSMYLCASSPNRVRRTEAFFGQGTRLTVV.

This clone is medium-sized within its sample. The chain combines TRBV5-8 with TRBJ2-6; D not certain. The V gene lost 0 bases and the J gene lost 4 bases, with 8 bases spanning the gap. Germline CDR1 and CDR2: SGHTS and YDEGEE. This CDR3 comprises 15 residues. CDR3 region: CASSLGGSGANVLTF. The CDR3 coding sequence is TGTGCCAGCAGCTTGGGGGGTTCAGGGGCCAACGTCCTGACTTTC.

In DNA form, the CDR3 reads TGTGCCAGCAGCTTAGCATTCGGGTCACCCCTCCACTTT. It translates to CASSLAFGSPLHF. V is TRBV7-6 and J is TRBJ1-6, with unresolved D. Between the trimmed V and J ends, which lost 0 bases and 10 bases, there was a span of 7 bases. This CDR3 is built from 13 residues. CDR1 is SGHVS, CDR2 FNYEAQ, per germline.

The rearrangement joins TRBV5-5 to TRBJ1-1, with 7 nucleotides matching TRBD1. The V gene's germline CDR1 is SGHKS and CDR2 YYEKEE (reference sequence). There are 15 residues in the CDR3. V lost 4 bases and J lost 0; bases outside the gene matches: 6. CDR3 coding DNA: TGTGCCAGCAGCGCAGAGGGACAGATGAACACTGAAGCTTTCTTT. Amino acids: CASSAEGQMNTEAFF.

In this sample, this clone turned up once. This chain joins TRBV27 and TRBJ1-1; D possibly corresponds to TRBD1 (6 bases). CDR3 length equals 13 residues. Per the germline V gene, CDR1 is MNHEY and CDR2 is SMNVEV (reference sequence). The V gene lost 6 bases and the J gene lost 1 base, with 9 bases spanning the gap. This CDR3 reads CASSQQGNTEAFF. DNA for the CDR3: TGTGCCAGCAGCCAACAGGGGAACACTGAAGCTTTCTTT.

The chain is built from TRBV15 and TRBJ2-3; tentatively, D is TRBD1 (5 bases). CDR1 is LNHNV, CDR2 YYDKDF, per germline (reference sequence). V lost 5 bases and J lost 2, with 23 bases in between. The CDR3 is made up of 18 amino acids. Written as DNA, the CDR3 is TGTGCCACCAGCGCTTCAGGGCCGTTAAAAGTTTACACAGATACGCAGTATTTT. It encodes CATSASGPLKVYTDTQYF. Looking up the rest from reference TRBV15 and TRBJ2-3 gives the full variable domain: DAMVIQNPRYQVTQFGKPVTLSCSQTLNHNVMYWYQQKSSQAPKLLFHYYDKDFNNEADTPDNFQSRRPNTSFCFLDIRSPGLGDTAMYLCATSASGPLKVYTDTQYFGPGTRLTVL.

The rearrangement links TRBV5-1 to TRBJ1-3; no definite D call. CDR1 SGHRS and CDR2 YFSETQ come from the germline V gene. Trimming removed 4 bases at V and 4 bases at J, with 12 bases between. This CDR3 comprises 14 residues. CDR3 amino acids: CASSPNVGGNTIYF. CDR3 nucleotides: TGCGCCAGCAGCCCTAATGTTGGGGGAAACACCATATATTTT.

This rearrangement joins TRBV6-4 to TRBJ1-2; 7 positions match TRBD1. With 0 bases clipped from V and 10 bases from J, the junction kept 5 bases outside the gene matches. The length of the CDR3 is 13 residues. In germline, CDR1 is MRHNA, CDR2 SNTAGT. In nucleotides, the CDR3 is TGTGCCAGCAGTGACTCGGGACAGTCGCCCTACACCTTC. It translates to CASSDSGQSPYTF.

The chain combines TRBV6-5 with TRBJ1-2; perhaps TRBD1 as D (5 bases). The germline V and J ends were trimmed by 5 bases and 2 bases, with 12 bases remaining between them. CDR1 and CDR2 (germline): MNHEY, SVGAGI. The CDR3 covers 14 residues. For the CDR3, the DNA is TGTGCCAGCAGTACGAGACGGGACAACTATGGCTACACCTTC. It translates to CASSTRRDNYGYTF.

This clone has a single count. Germline is not matched at one junction end, which may reflect a read error. The chain carries TRBV29-1 and TRBJ2-3; TRBD2 aligns across 9 bases. Germline loops: CDR1 SQVTM, CDR2 ANQGSEA. This CDR3 spans 16 amino acids. As DNA, the CDR3 is TGCAGCGTGGAAGCTCTAGCGGGGCGCCGCACAGATACGCAGTATTTT. It is translated as CSVEALAGRRTDTQYF.

This chain connects TRBV5-1 to TRBJ1-1, with unresolved D. Trimming took 4 bases from V and 0 from J, leaving 7 bases between them. Germline V gene sequence: CDR1 SGHRS, CDR2 YFSETQ. CDR3 length: 13 amino acids. CDR3 sequence (DNA): TGCGCCAGCAGCCAACAACTGAACACTGAAGCTTTCTTT. Translated: CASSQQLNTEAFF.

V is TRBV7-3 and J is TRBJ1-2; 9 nucleotides agree with TRBD1. V gave up 5 bases and J gave up 8 bases; unmatched junction bases: 6. The CDR3 is 13 residues long. Germline values: CDR1 SGHTA, CDR2 FQGTGA. This CDR3 is CASSRDRVGGYTF. The DNA of the CDR3 is TGTGCCAGCAGCCGGGACAGGGTCGGAGGCTACACCTTC.

The J gene is TRBJ1-1, the V gene TRBV10-3, with D perhaps TRBD1 (6 bases). CDR3 length: 16 amino acids. V was shortened by 3 bases and J by 8 bases, with 22 bases between the two germline ends. CDR1 is ENHRY, CDR2 SYGVKD, per germline. CDR3 sequence reads: CAISDGQNMERVEAFF. The CDR3, as DNA: TGTGCCATCAGTGATGGACAGAACATGGAACGAGTGGAAGCTTTCTTT.

This clone has only a few counts. The chain has TRBV6-1 and TRBJ2-1; the match to TRBD2 covers 7 bases. The CDR3 loop spans 15 amino acids. Germline assignment: CDR1 MNHNS and CDR2 SASEGT. The V and J ends lost 6 bases and 0 bases, in that order; junction bases with no gene match: 5. CDR3 bases: TGTGCCAGCAGCGCCGGGGGGAGCTCCTACAATGAGCAGTTCTTC. It encodes CASSAGGSSYNEQFF.

J is TRBJ2-1 and V is TRBV2, with 7 bases matching TRBD1. The CDR3 runs 14 residues. Germline V gene data show CDR1 as SNHLY and CDR2 as FYNNEI. V was clipped by 6 bases and J by 0 bases; unmatched bases: 2. The CDR3 DNA follows: TGTGCCAGCAGCCGGGACAGCTCCTACAATGAGCAGTTCTTC. Residues: CASSRDSSYNEQFF.

The gene calls are TRBV10-3 and TRBJ2-3; D could derive from TRBD1 or TRBD2 (6 bases each). The CDR3 consists of 15 residues. Germline CDR1 ENHRY, CDR2 SYGVKD. V was cut by 8 bases and J by 6 bases, with 21 bases left in between. The CDR3 bases are TGTGCCATCTGGGGGGCGGGGCCCCTCACGGATACGCAGTATTTT. Protein sequence: CAIWGAGPLTDTQYF.

The chain combines TRBV7-9 with TRBJ2-7, with TRBD2 identical over 13 bases. CDR3 length: 18 residues. CDR1 and CDR2 from the germline V gene are SEHNR and FQNEAQ (reference sequence). Germline trimming cut 5 bases from V and 2 bases from J; bases unmatched to any gene: 12. This CDR3 is CASSGTSGVLFSPYEQYF. The CDR3 DNA follows: TGTGCCAGCAGCGGGACTAGCGGGGTACTATTCTCCCCCTACGAGCAGTACTTC.

On this clone: Other DNA sequences in the sample encode the same CDR3. V gene TRBV11-2 combines with J gene TRBJ2-3, with 10 bases identical to TRBD2. The trim removed 5 bases at V and 4 bases at J, leaving 9 bases unmatched. The CDR3 has 16 amino acids. Germline V lookup: CDR1 SGHAT, CDR2 FQNNGV. This CDR3 is CASSKAAGGLPDTQYF. CDR3 nucleotide sequence: TGTGCCAGCAGCAAGGCAGCGGGGGGGCTCCCAGATACGCAGTATTTT.

V gene TRBV5-1 combines with J gene TRBJ2-3; 9 bases match TRBD2. Per the germline V gene, CDR1 is SGHRS and CDR2 is YFSETQ. V shed 4 bases and J 2 bases; nucleotides not matched to a gene: 8. The CDR3 has 16 amino acids. The CDR3 DNA reads TGCGCCAGCAGCGCAGGATTAGCGGGGGCCACAGATACGCAGTATTTT. It encodes CASSAGLAGATDTQYF.

This rearrangement joins TRBV4-3 to TRBJ1-4; D is ambiguous. The V end was cut by 3 bases, the J end by 6 bases, with 8 bases between. This CDR3 contains 13 residues. CDR1 LGHNA and CDR2 YSLEER come from the germline V gene. CDR3 in amino acids: CASSQSVYEKLFF. As DNA, the CDR3 is TGCGCCAGCAGCCAGTCGGTATATGAAAAACTGTTTTTT.

The chain carries TRBV7-9 and TRBJ1-4; 10 positions agree with TRBD1. The CDR3 covers 15 residues. J gave up 6 bases and V 5 bases, and 6 bases lay outside the gene matches. Germline V gene lookup returns CDR1 SEHNR and CDR2 FQNEAQ (reference sequence). The CDR3, as DNA: TGTGCCAGCAGCGAGCGGGGACAGGGGTATGAAAAACTGTTTTTT. The encoded protein is CASSERGQGYEKLFF. The full variable domain, its missing parts supplied by reference TRBV7-9 and TRBJ1-4, is DTGVSQNPRHKITKRGQNVTFRCDPISEHNRLYWYRQTLGQGPEFLTYFQNEAQLEKSRLLSDRFSAERPKGSFSTLEIQRTEQGDSAMYLCASSERGQGYEKLFFGSGTQLSVL.

A note on this clone: The same CDR3 arises from other DNA sequences in this sample as well. The CDR3 bases are TGTGCCTGGACCCATGGGACTTTAGAGACCCAGTACTTC. Protein sequence: CAWTHGTLETQYF. The chain links TRBV30 to TRBJ2-5, with a tentative D call TRBD2 (6 bases). Looked up from germline, CDR1 is GTSNPN and CDR2 is SVGIG (reference sequence). The CDR3 is made up of 13 amino acids. V shed 4 bases and J shed 4 bases, with 13 bases lying between them.

V usage is TRBV19 and J usage is TRBJ2-5; D is unresolved. CDR1 LNHDA and CDR2 SQIVND come from the germline V gene (reference sequence). The CDR3 length is 12 residues. Deletions cut 6 bases from V and 4 bases from J, with 9 bases between. CDR3 region: CASRQSGETQYF. The CDR3 nucleotides are TGTGCCAGTAGGCAATCTGGAGAGACCCAGTACTTC.

This chain links TRBV4-1 with TRBJ2-3, with 9 bases lining up with TRBD2. The ends lost 1 base at V and 1 base at J; junction bases unmatched: 3. Germline V gives CDR1 MGHRA, CDR2 YSYEKL. This CDR3 region has 16 residues. The CDR3 DNA sequence: TGCGCCAGCAGCCAAGGTGTAGCGGGGGGCACAGATACGCAGTATTTT. Translating gives CASSQGVAGGTDTQYF.

The rearrangement uses TRBV6-6 and TRBJ2-5; TRBD1 aligns across 10 bases. V shed 3 bases, J shed 4 bases, and the junction held 2 bases outside the gene matches. CDR1 is MNHNY, CDR2 SVGAGI, per germline (reference sequence). The CDR3 covers 14 residues. The CDR3 nucleotides are TGTGCCAGCAGTTATGGGACAGGGGCAGAGACCCAGTACTTC. This sequence encodes CASSYGTGAETQYF.

The CDR3 here is CASSYSEGALFF. For the CDR3, the DNA is TGTGCCAGCAGTTACTCGGAGGGGGCACTGTTTTTT. V and J are TRBV6-5 and TRBJ1-4; TRBD1 matches at 7 bases. CDR3 size: 12 residues. With V trimmed by 0 bases and J by 13 bases, 2 bases remained unmatched. Per the germline V gene, CDR1 is MNHEY and CDR2 is SVGAGI.